The T cell receptor beta chain under discussion was sequenced for a study of cytomegalovirus exposure and HLA in healthy donors. Study outcomes and limitations: It was taken for granted in presence/absence analyses that sequencing depth across donors was roughly uniform.

PCR employed 60 Vbeta and 13 Jbeta primers. Data came from immunoSEQ multiplex PCR; TCRdb stores just in-frame clones and leaves some out. Altogether under 200,000 clones are present, about four fifths being singletons, with the ten largest covering around 7%. V shed 1 base, J shed 6 bases, and the junction held 10 bases outside the gene matches. Germline V lookup: CDR1 SNHLY, CDR2 FYNNEI. The CDR3 covers 16 residues. Note on this clone: Its antigen is unknown.

Sample: PBMCs. The genes are TRBV2 and TRBJ2-7, with TRBD1 matching over 9 bases. The sequence came from a male donor in good health and CMV-seropositive. CDR3 DNA: TGTGCCAGCAGTGAAGGGCCCCGGGACAGGGTAATCGAGCAGTACTTC. Encoded protein: CASSEGPRDRVIEQYF.